This TCR beta chain was documented in a study of neoadjuvant anti-PD-1 for oral cavity cancer. Deletions cut 3 bases from V and 13 bases from J, with 15 bases between. The CDR3 runs 12 residues. Germline lookup yields CDR1 SGHAT and CDR2 FQNNGV. The study, taken as a whole, reports: Greater tumor shrinkage accompanied bigger post-treatment sizes of preexisting clones.

These oral cavity squamous cell carcinomas were HPV-negative and locally advanced. A remark on this clone: Its specificity is unknown.

Clones were read by immunoSEQ multiplex PCR, and TCRdb kept only the in-frame ones, dropping some. The sample lists 9,500 to 15,000 clones; around two thirds were seen once. The chain links TRBV11-2 to TRBJ1-1, with D perhaps TRBD1 (5 bases). The sample in question was tumor tissue, obtained before nivolumab (anti-PD-1) treatment. This clonotype was obtained from a person aged 35-80 years with oral cavity squamous cell carcinoma. The donor label of this sample is uncertain. The CDR3 region has the DNA TGTGCCAGCAGCTTCTCCCGGGACCCTAGTTTCTTT. Its translation is CASSFSRDPSFF.